Many counts were recorded for the clone carrying this T cell receptor (beta chain). Its antigen is undetermined. Samples came from axillary lymph nodes draining the breast cancer. Each CDR3 protein gets one entry after TCRdb re-called the multiplex PCR reads with MiXCR. This sample yields about 230,000 distinct CDR3 sequences, of which 32% are seen a single time; 1.3% to 1.5% belongs to the top ten. This CDR3 spans 14 amino acids. V trimming: 4 bases; J trimming: 2 bases; junction bases outside the gene matches: 4. Germline CDR1 and CDR2: SGHAT and FQNNGV. This specimen comes from a study of breast tumors, draining lymph nodes, adjacent tissues. Study conclusions and caveats: Findings are consistent with lymph node origin and intratumoral expansion of most tumor T cells. Luminal-like breast cancer showed significantly greater tumor-nontumor repertoire similarity than basal-like breast cancer did. Tumors had less TCR diversity than lymph nodes, more than nontumor tissue.

The TCR sequence derives from a female donor with breast cancer. Some clones in this sample may be carry-over from other donors' samples. Material for sequencing was axillary lymph node tissue. The chain carries TRBV11-2 and TRBJ2-7; 8 nucleotides match TRBD1. CDR3 DNA: TGTGCCAGCAGCTCGACAGGGGACGCCTACGAGCAGTACTTC. Its protein product is CASSSTGDAYEQYF.